This T cell receptor (beta chain) was recorded in a study of blood T cell repertoires in COVID-19. Study at large: Italy, Spain and the United States were the sources of the convalescent and acute COVID-19 samples. PBMCs, B-cell-depleted T cells, or T cells were the source of the cDNA or gDNA that made up the material.

Germline V gene sequence: CDR1 ENHRY, CDR2 SYGVKD. Trimming removed 2 bases from V and 4 bases from J, with 6 bases in between. The CDR3 length is 13 residues. In the original workflow: It was from reference gene primer amplification that nucleated cell counts were estimated. Profiling relied on immunoSEQ multiplex PCR, and the TCRdb table lists in-frame clones only, not all of them. That table furnishes V, J and clone size, whereas the DNA furnished D and trimming. Of more than 75,000 clones detected, about 86% appear once; the ten largest clones hold 1.2%. The chain links TRBV10-3 to TRBJ1-5, with D unclear. The origin of this receptor is a man of 80 years or more with active or convalescent COVID-19. Sequencing input: peripheral blood. DNA for the CDR3: TGTGCCATCAGTGAGCGGTCAAATCAGCCCCAGCATTTT. Its translation is CAISERSNQPQHF.